The 30 T cell receptor beta chains given below trace back to one sample, sequenced in a study of CD8+CD57+ T cells in acquired aplastic anemia. CDR3 and TCR beta VDJ profiling relied on genomic DNA as the template. TCRdb ran MiXCR on the reads and lists one entry per CDR3 protein. The sample lists 200,000 or so distinct CDR3 sequences, roughly 64% occurring once. Material for sequencing was sorted CD4+, CD8+, or CD8+CD57+ T cells (not recorded which) from PBMCs. Source of these receptors: a human donor with severe aplastic anemia or a healthy control (not recorded which).

This clonotype was detected a few times. The rearrangement links TRBV25-1 to TRBJ2-3, with D hard to call. The CDR3 runs 16 residues. Germline loops: CDR1 MGHDK, CDR2 SYGVNS. Trimming removed 3 bases from V and 0 bases from J, with 13 bases in between. The CDR3 nucleotides are TGTGCCAGCAGTGAGCCCAGCACCTATAGCACAGATACGCAGTATTTT. This sequence encodes CASSEPSTYSTDTQYF.

The genes are TRBV10-3 and TRBJ1-1; D gene unclear. V was cut by 5 bases and J by 1 base, with 8 bases left in between. The CDR3 loop spans 13 amino acids. Looked up from germline, CDR1 is ENHRY and CDR2 is SYGVKD. Written as DNA, the CDR3 is TGTGCCATCAGTACGCAATCGAACACTGAAGCTTTCTTT. Protein: CAISTQSNTEAFF.

The J gene is TRBJ2-7, the V gene TRBV5-4; tentatively, D is TRBD2 (6 bases). This CDR3 has 13 residues. V was trimmed by 2 bases and J by 5 bases, leaving 11 bases between them. Germline CDR1 SGHNT, CDR2 YYREEE (reference sequence). This chain's CDR3 is CASSFELADEQYF. The CDR3 DNA sequence: TGTGCCAGCAGCTTCGAACTAGCTGACGAGCAGTACTTC.

The V call is TRBV7-2, the J call TRBJ2-2; 11 bases agree with TRBD2. CDR3 size: 16 residues. Germline CDR1 reads SGHTA; CDR2 reads FQGNSA. V lost 3 bases, J lost 7 bases, and 7 bases stayed unmatched. The CDR3 DNA is TGTGCCAGCAGCTTTAGCGGGGGGGCCAACGGCGGGGAGCTGTTTTTT. Its translation: CASSFSGGANGGELFF.

This chain connects TRBV7-6 to TRBJ2-1; 7 bases match TRBD2. The CDR3 loop spans 15 amino acids. J lost 1 base, V lost 5 bases, and 5 bases had no gene match. Looked up from germline, CDR1 is SGHVS and CDR2 is FNYEAQ. CDR3: CASSPRGESYNEQFF. CDR3 nucleotides: TGTGCCAGCAGCCCCCGGGGGGAATCCTACAATGAGCAGTTCTTC. Using reference TRBV7-6 and TRBJ2-1 for the parts outside the CDR3, the full variable domain is GAGVSQSPRYKVTKRGQDVALRCDPISGHVSLYWYRQALGQGPEFLTYFNYEAQQDKSGLPNDRFSAERPEGSISTLTIQRTEQRDSAMYRCASSPRGESYNEQFFGPGTRLTVL.

The table lists this clonotype with a few counts. The genes are TRBV7-3 and TRBJ1-3, with TRBD1 as a possible D gene (6 bases). Germline V gene sequence: CDR1 SGHTA, CDR2 FQGTGA. Trimming removed 4 bases at V and 2 bases at J, with 9 bases between. The CDR3 covers 14 residues. Here the CDR3 DNA reads TGTGCCAGCAGCTCAGGGGTGACTGGAAACACCATATATTTT. This translates into CASSSGVTGNTIYF.

The CDR3 reads CASRRGGQGYEQYF. The CDR3 DNA reads as TGTGCCAGCAGGCGGGGGGGACAGGGCTACGAGCAGTACTTC. The chain links TRBV2 to TRBJ2-7; D possibly uses TRBD1 or TRBD2 (9 bases each). CDR3 length: 14 amino acids. The V end was cut by 6 bases, the J end by 3 bases, with 15 bases between. Looked up from germline, CDR1 is SNHLY and CDR2 is FYNNEI.

With regard to this clonotype: The CDR3 does not end in the conserved phenylalanine or tryptophan, so this is likely a read error. V is TRBV19 and J is TRBJ2-5; possibly TRBD1 or TRBD2 for D (5 bases each). The CDR3 runs to 12 residues. V lost 5 bases and J lost 7, with 11 bases in between. The germline CDR1 and CDR2 sequences are LNHDA and SQIVND (reference sequence). CDR3 nucleotide sequence: TGTGCCAGTAGTCAGCCTGGGGGGACCCAGTACCTC. It translates to CASSQPGGTQYL.

Remarks on this clonotype: One end of the junction does not line up with germline, which may come from a read error. This chain links TRBV24-1 with TRBJ2-6, with D possibly being TRBD1 (5 bases). Per the germline V gene, CDR1 is KGHDR and CDR2 is SFDVKD. The CDR3 is made up of 15 amino acids. Written as DNA, the CDR3 is TGTGCCACCAGTCCAGACGGGTCTGGGGCCAACGCCCTGACTTTC. Translating it yields CATSPDGSGANALTF.

The genes are TRBV19 and TRBJ2-5; D not certain. CDR3 size: 14 residues. The germline gives CDR1 LNHDA, CDR2 SQIVND (reference sequence). Trimming cost V 6 bases and J 4 bases, with 15 bases left between them. As DNA, the CDR3 is TGTGCCAGTAGCCAAAGTGGCGTGCGAGAGACCCAGTACTTC. Residues: CASSQSGVRETQYF.

The rearrangement joins TRBV20-1 to TRBJ2-1, with TRBD2 matching over 7 bases. Germline assignment: CDR1 DFQATT and CDR2 SNEGSKA (reference sequence). CDR3 size: 15 residues. The V segment lost 4 bases and the J segment 3 bases; nucleotides outside the gene matches: 9. CDR3: CSAKILTSIYNEQFF. The CDR3 DNA reads as TGCAGTGCTAAGATATTGACTAGCATCTACAATGAGCAGTTCTTC.

The J gene is TRBJ1-1, the V gene TRBV19; possibly TRBD1 for D (6 bases). Deletions cut 2 bases from V and 4 bases from J, with 11 bases between. The CDR3 is 14 amino acids. Germline V CDR1 and CDR2: LNHDA, SQIVND (reference sequence). The CDR3 DNA follows: TGTGCCAGTAGTATATCCCCGGACAGCACTGAAGCTTTCTTT. As protein: CASSISPDSTEAFF.

J is TRBJ1-5 and V is TRBV10-2, with 10 bases fitting TRBD1. The assigned J gene may be wrong: the sequence end matches TRBJ2-3 better. The CDR3 covers 14 residues. Germline V gives CDR1 WSHSY, CDR2 SAAADI. The CDR3 loop reads CASRRTGGVDTQYF. Here the CDR3 DNA reads TGCGCCAGCAGGCGGACAGGGGGTGTAGATACGCAGTATTTT.

The V and J genes are TRBV7-6 and TRBJ2-7; the D is unclear. V was clipped by 6 bases and J by 3 bases, with 18 bases between them. Looked up from germline, CDR1 is SGHVS and CDR2 is FNYEAQ. This CDR3 has 15 amino acids. CDR3 loop: CASSSGSGIYYEQYF. The DNA for the CDR3 is TGTGCCAGCAGTTCGGGCTCTGGGATTTACTACGAGCAGTACTTC.

This clonotype was picked up many times. The chain has TRBV27 and TRBJ2-7; TRBD1 matches at 9 bases. The germline CDR1 and CDR2 sequences are MNHEY and SMNVEV (reference sequence). J gave up 6 bases and V 6 bases, and 9 bases lay outside the gene matches. The CDR3 has 14 residues. The CDR3 DNA sequence: TGTGCCAGCAGCCCCGGGACAGGGCTTTCCGAGCAGTACTTC. It codes for CASSPGTGLSEQYF.

This clonotype was recorded a few times. The chain couples TRBV5-1 to TRBJ2-2, with 8 bases aligning to TRBD1. Germline trimming cut 4 bases from V and 7 bases from J; bases unmatched to any gene: 9. This CDR3 contains 15 residues. Looked up from germline, CDR1 is SGHRS and CDR2 is YFSETQ. The CDR3 sequence: CASSPRTGKNGELFF. CDR3 in DNA: TGCGCCAGCAGCCCAAGGACAGGGAAGAACGGGGAGCTGTTTTTT.

The chain joins TRBV7-2 to TRBJ2-7; D unclear. V was shortened by 5 bases and J by 0 bases, with 14 bases between the two germline ends. There are 15 residues in the CDR3. Germline CDR1 is SGHTA and CDR2 is FQGNSA. The CDR3 here is CASSPYASRSYEQYF. CDR3 DNA sequence: TGTGCCAGCAGCCCATACGCGTCCCGCTCCTACGAGCAGTACTTC.

The chain joins TRBV6-6 to TRBJ2-5; 11 bases agree with TRBD1. The germline V gene encodes CDR1 MNHNY and CDR2 SVGAGI (reference sequence). The CDR3 spans 14 residues. Germline trimming cut 4 bases from V and 5 bases from J; bases unmatched to any gene: 3. The CDR3 DNA follows: TGTGCCAGCAGTTTGGACAGGGGGCAGGAGACCCAGTACTTC. Translating it yields CASSLDRGQETQYF.

This sequence joins TRBV7-9 and TRBJ1-1, with D maybe TRBD1 (5 bases). Germline assignment: CDR1 SEHNR and CDR2 FQNEAQ (reference sequence). Deletions cut 6 bases from V and 8 bases from J, with 13 bases between. The CDR3 is made up of 12 amino acids. The CDR3, as DNA: TGTGCCAGCAGTAATGGAAACAGGGAAGCTTTCTTT. Translating it yields CASSNGNREAFF.

This clonotype was recorded many times. The V gene is TRBV10-1, the J gene TRBJ2-4, with D hard to call. This CDR3 has 15 residues. With 4 bases removed from V and 2 bases from J, the gap between germline ends came to 12 bases. Germline CDR1 reads WNHNN; CDR2 reads SYGVQD (reference sequence). CDR3 in amino acids: CASSGNPRSKNIQYF. The CDR3 nucleotides are TGCGCCAGCAGTGGCAACCCGCGGTCCAAAAACATTCAGTACTTC.

In this sample, this clonotype turned up once. The rearrangement links TRBV6-1 to TRBJ1-5, with 8 bases lining up with TRBD1. The CDR3 length is 15 residues. Germline-derived CDR1 and CDR2 are MNHNS and SASEGT. The V segment lost 3 bases and the J segment 6 bases; nucleotides outside the gene matches: 7. The CDR3: CASSDGQGRSQPQHF. As DNA, the CDR3 is TGTGCCAGCAGTGACGGACAGGGTCGTTCTCAGCCCCAGCATTTT.

V is TRBV25-1 and J is TRBJ1-4; D unresolved. Germline V gene sequence: CDR1 MGHDK, CDR2 SYGVNS. Trimming pared 4 bases from V and 5 bases from J, leaving 11 bases between. The CDR3 has 14 amino acids. The CDR3: CASSVPGANEKLFF. For the CDR3, the DNA is TGTGCCAGCAGTGTCCCGGGCGCCAATGAAAAACTGTTTTTT.

Ten or more counts support this clonotype. CDR3 DNA: TGTGCCAGCAGCTCAGGACAGTCCTACGAGCAGTACTTC. The encoded protein is CASSSGQSYEQYF. This chain connects TRBV7-9 to TRBJ2-7; maybe TRBD1 (6 bases). V lost 4 bases to trimming and J lost 1 base, with 8 bases between them. The CDR3 spans 13 residues. CDR1 SEHNR and CDR2 FQNEAQ come from the germline V gene (reference sequence).

The rearrangement joins TRBV20-1 to TRBJ2-2; a possible D gene is TRBD2 (6 bases). The V end lost 1 base, the J end lost 6 bases, and 6 bases lay between the germline ends. CDR1 and CDR2 from the germline V gene are DFQATT and SNEGSKA (reference sequence). The length of the CDR3 is 12 residues. The CDR3, as DNA: TGCAGTGCTAGAGGGGGGGCCGGGGAGCTGTTTTTT. Amino acids: CSARGGAGELFF.

V is TRBV7-9 and J is TRBJ2-7, with D perhaps matching TRBD2 (7 bases). This CDR3 comprises 11 residues. CDR1 is SEHNR and CDR2 is FQNEAQ in the germline V gene (reference sequence). Trimming shortened V by 10 bases and J by 6 bases, and 13 bases separated the two germline ends. The CDR3 here is CATAAGAEQYF. CDR3 sequence (DNA): TGTGCCACGGCGGCGGGGGCCGAGCAGTACTTC.

The chain carries TRBV7-9 and TRBJ2-7; 7 nucleotides line up with TRBD2. V lost 5 bases and J lost 0; bases outside the gene matches: 7. This CDR3 comprises 15 residues. Germline V gene lookup returns CDR1 SEHNR and CDR2 FQNEAQ (reference sequence). CDR3 sequence: CASSLLAVSSYEQYF. In DNA, the CDR3 is TGTGCCAGCAGCCTTCTAGCGGTCTCCTCCTACGAGCAGTACTTC.

This clonotype has more than one count but fewer than ten. The chain links TRBV2 to TRBJ2-7; 8 bases line up with TRBD1. CDR3 length equals 12 residues. V dropped 8 bases and J dropped 2; count of bases not matched to a gene: 2. The germline V gene has CDR1 SNHLY and CDR2 FYNNEI. The CDR3 DNA reads TGTGCCAGCCTACAGGGGGCCTACGAGCAGTACTTC. This gives the protein CASLQGAYEQYF.

This clonotype was detected many times. The rearrangement links TRBV13 to TRBJ2-7; D call uncertain. CDR1 is PRHDT and CDR2 is FYEKMQ in the germline V gene (reference sequence). Trimming left V 5 bases short and J 2 bases short, with 13 bases between. CDR3 length equals 14 residues. CDR3 in amino acids: CASSPIRTPYEQYF. For the CDR3, the DNA is TGTGCCAGCAGCCCAATTCGGACCCCCTACGAGCAGTACTTC.

This chain uses TRBV19 with TRBJ2-7; D is unresolved. Trimming took 0 bases from V and 3 from J, leaving 9 bases between them. The CDR3 has 14 amino acids. The V gene's germline CDR1 is LNHDA and CDR2 SQIVND (reference sequence). DNA of the CDR3: TGTGCCAGTAGTATAGACGAGGATCACTACGAGCAGTACTTC. Residues: CASSIDEDHYEQYF.

The sample holds a few counts of this clonotype. This chain uses TRBV19 with TRBJ1-6, with a weak D call TRBD1 (6 bases). The CDR3 runs 14 residues. Trimming removed 5 bases at V and 12 bases at J, with 17 bases between. The germline gives CDR1 LNHDA, CDR2 SQIVND (reference sequence). The CDR3, as DNA: TGTGCCAGTAGTGACCCTCCGTGGGGGCAACCCCTCCACTTT. Translated: CASSDPPWGQPLHF.